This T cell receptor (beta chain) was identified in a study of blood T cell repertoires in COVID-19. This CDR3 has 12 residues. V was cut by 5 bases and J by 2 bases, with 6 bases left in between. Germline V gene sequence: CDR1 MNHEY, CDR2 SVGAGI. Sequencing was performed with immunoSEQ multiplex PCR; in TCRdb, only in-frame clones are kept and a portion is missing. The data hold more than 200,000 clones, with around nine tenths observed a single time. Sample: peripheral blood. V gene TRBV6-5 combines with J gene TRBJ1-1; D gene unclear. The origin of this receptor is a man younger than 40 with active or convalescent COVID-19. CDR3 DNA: TGTGCCAGCAGTCGCACTAACACTGAAGCTTTCTTT. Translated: CASSRTNTEAFF.